These 3 T cell receptor beta chains originate from one sample sequenced in a study of regulatory T cells in long-lasting Graves disease. Time point denoted: newly diagnosed GD, antithyroid drugs for less than 3 months. From RNA extracted from PBMCs, the TCR library was made. Building of the TCR beta libraries involved iRepertoire HTBI primers and Arm-PCR of CDR3 regions. TCRdb reprocessed the multiplex PCR reads via MiXCR and lists one record per CDR3 protein. The top ten clones hold approximately 14% of a sample with under 300,000 distinct CDR3 sequences, around 20% of them seen once. The sequenced sample was peripheral blood mononuclear cells (PBMCs), obtained at new diagnosis, from a patient treated with antithyroid drugs. The receptors were sampled from a female donor with Graves disease.

This clonotype occurred many times. This rearrangement joins TRBV20-1 to TRBJ2-5; no clear D. Germline V gene lookup returns CDR1 DFQATT and CDR2 SNEGSKA (reference sequence). The V and J ends lost 0 bases and 5 bases respectively, with 10 bases between them. The CDR3 is 13 amino acids. The CDR3 DNA reads TGCAGTGCTAGAGAAACAGTTAGGGAGACCCAGTACTTC. This sequence encodes CSARETVRETQYF.

This clonotype was seen many times. The chain is built from TRBV5-1 and TRBJ1-1, with a possible D match to TRBD1 (6 bases). Germline CDR1 is SGHRS and CDR2 is YFSETQ. The CDR3 loop spans 14 amino acids. Deletions cut 2 bases from V and 5 bases from J, with 13 bases between. CDR3 sequence (DNA): TGCGCCAGCAGCTTCGGGGGGCAGGGGACTGAAGCTTTCTTT. Translated, it gives CASSFGGQGTEAFF.

Comments on this clonotype: This CDR3 is missing its conserved last phenylalanine or tryptophan, likely due to a read error. The rearrangement joins TRBV15 to TRBJ1-4, with TRBD1 matching over 8 bases. The CDR3 loop spans 17 amino acids. CDR1 LNHNV and CDR2 YYDKDF come from the germline V gene (reference sequence). The trim removed 3 bases at V and 8 bases at J, leaving 14 bases unmatched. CDR3: CATSRGTNAGGEEKLFS. Written as DNA, the CDR3 is TGTGCCACCAGCAGGGGGACAAATGCAGGGGGCGAGGAAAAACTGTTTTCT.